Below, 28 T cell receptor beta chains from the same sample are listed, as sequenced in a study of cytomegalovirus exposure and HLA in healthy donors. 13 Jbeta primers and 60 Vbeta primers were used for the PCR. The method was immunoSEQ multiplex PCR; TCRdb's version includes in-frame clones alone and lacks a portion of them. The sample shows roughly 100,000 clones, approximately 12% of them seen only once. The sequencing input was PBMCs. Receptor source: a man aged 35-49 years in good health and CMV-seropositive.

The CDR3 DNA is TGTGCCAGCAGTCCGGAGTGGTCCTACGAGCAGTACTTC. Translating it yields CASSPEWSYEQYF. V gene TRBV6-6 combines with J gene TRBJ2-7; D remains unclear. The V gene lost 5 bases and the J gene lost 1 base, with 9 bases spanning the gap. CDR3 size: 13 residues. In germline, CDR1 is MNHNY, CDR2 SVGAGI (reference sequence).

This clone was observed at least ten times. This CDR3 reads CASNGAGLSSSYNEQFF. For the CDR3, the DNA is TGTGCCAGCAATGGTGCGGGACTCTCCAGCTCCTACAATGAGCAGTTCTTC. The chain has TRBV28 and TRBJ2-1; D possibly corresponds to TRBD2 (6 bases). V lost 7 bases to trimming and J lost 0 bases, with 19 bases between them. Germline CDR1 MDHEN, CDR2 SYDVKM. CDR3 size: 17 residues.

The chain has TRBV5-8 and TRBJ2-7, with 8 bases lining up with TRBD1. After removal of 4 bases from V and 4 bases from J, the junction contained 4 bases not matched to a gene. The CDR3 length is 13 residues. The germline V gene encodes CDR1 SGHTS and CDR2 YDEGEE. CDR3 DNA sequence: TGTGCCAGCAGCCCGACAGGGGCATACGAGCAGTACTTC. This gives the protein CASSPTGAYEQYF. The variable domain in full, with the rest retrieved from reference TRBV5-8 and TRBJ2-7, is EAGVTQSPTHLIKTRGQQATLRCSPISGHTSVYWYQQALGLGLQFLLWYDEGEERNRGNFPPRFSGRQFPNYSSELNVNALELEDSALYLCASSPTGAYEQYFGPGTRLTVT.

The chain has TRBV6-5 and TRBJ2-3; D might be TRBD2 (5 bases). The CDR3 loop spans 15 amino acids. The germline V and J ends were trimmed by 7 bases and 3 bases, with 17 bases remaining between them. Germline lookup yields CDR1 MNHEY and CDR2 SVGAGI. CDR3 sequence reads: CASTAGRVWTDTQYF. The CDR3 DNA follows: TGTGCCAGCACCGCCGGGCGGGTATGGACAGATACGCAGTATTTT.

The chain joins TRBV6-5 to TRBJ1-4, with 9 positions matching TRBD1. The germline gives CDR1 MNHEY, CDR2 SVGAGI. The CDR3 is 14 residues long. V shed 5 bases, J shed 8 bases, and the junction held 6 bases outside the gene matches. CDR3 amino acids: CASSDTGGDEKLFF. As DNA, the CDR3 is TGTGCCAGCAGTGACACAGGGGGCGACGAAAAACTGTTTTTT.

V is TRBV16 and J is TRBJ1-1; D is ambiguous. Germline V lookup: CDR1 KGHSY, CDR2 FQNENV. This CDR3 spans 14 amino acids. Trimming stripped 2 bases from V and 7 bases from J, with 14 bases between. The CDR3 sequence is CASSQTEARLEAFF. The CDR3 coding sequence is TGTGCCAGCAGCCAAACCGAAGCTCGCCTTGAAGCTTTCTTT.

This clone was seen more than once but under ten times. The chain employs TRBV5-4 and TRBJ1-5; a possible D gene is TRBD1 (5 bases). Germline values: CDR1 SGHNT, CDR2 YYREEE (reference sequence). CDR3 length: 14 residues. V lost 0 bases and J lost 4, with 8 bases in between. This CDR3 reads CASSLGGVNQPQHF. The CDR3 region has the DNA TGTGCCAGCAGCTTGGGGGGGGTTAATCAGCCCCAGCATTTT.

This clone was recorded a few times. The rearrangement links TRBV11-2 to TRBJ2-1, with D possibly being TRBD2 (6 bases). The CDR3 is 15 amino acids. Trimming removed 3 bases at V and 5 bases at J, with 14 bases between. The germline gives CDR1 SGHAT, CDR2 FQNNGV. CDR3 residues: CASSFGGTHDNEQFF. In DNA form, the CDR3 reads TGTGCCAGCAGCTTTGGCGGGACTCACGACAATGAGCAGTTCTTC.

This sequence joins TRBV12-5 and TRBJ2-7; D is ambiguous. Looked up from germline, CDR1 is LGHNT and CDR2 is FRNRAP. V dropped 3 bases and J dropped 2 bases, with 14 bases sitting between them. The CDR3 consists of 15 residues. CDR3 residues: CASGLGQPRAYEQYF. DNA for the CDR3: TGTGCTAGTGGTTTAGGCCAACCACGGGCCTACGAGCAGTACTTC.

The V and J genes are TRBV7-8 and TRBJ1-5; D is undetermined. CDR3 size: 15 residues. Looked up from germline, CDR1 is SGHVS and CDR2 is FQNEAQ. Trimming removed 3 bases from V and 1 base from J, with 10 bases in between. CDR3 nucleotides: TGTGCCAGCAGCTTCAGCGGTTCCAGCAATCAGCCCCAGCATTTT. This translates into CASSFSGSSNQPQHF.

CDR3 amino acids: CAIMTSGSYEQYF. The CDR3 bases are TGTGCCATCATGACTAGCGGGAGCTACGAGCAGTACTTC. J is TRBJ2-7 and V is TRBV10-3; 12 nucleotides align to TRBD2. The CDR3 covers 13 residues. Trimming took 7 bases from V and 3 from J; bases not matched to a gene: 1. CDR1 is ENHRY and CDR2 is SYGVKD in the germline V gene.

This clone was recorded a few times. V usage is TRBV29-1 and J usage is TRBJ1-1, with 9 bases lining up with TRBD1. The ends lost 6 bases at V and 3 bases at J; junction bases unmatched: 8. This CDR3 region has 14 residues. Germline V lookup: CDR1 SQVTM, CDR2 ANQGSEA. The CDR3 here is CSVRDRVLYTEAFF. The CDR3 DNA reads TGCAGCGTCCGGGACAGGGTTTTGTACACTGAAGCTTTCTTT.

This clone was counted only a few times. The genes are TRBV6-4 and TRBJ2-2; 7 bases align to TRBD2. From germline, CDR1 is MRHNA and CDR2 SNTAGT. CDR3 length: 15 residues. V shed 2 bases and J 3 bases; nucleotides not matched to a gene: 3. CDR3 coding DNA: TGTGCCAGCAGTGACACTACTAGCGACACCGGGGAGCTGTTTTTT. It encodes CASSDTTSDTGELFF.

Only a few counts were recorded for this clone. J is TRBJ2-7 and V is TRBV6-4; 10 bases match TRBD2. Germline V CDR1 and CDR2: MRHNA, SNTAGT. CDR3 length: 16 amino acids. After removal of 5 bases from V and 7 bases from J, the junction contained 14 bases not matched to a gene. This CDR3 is CASSTSAGGPLGEQYV. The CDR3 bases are TGTGCCAGCAGTACATCAGCGGGGGGGCCATTAGGGGAGCAGTACGTC.

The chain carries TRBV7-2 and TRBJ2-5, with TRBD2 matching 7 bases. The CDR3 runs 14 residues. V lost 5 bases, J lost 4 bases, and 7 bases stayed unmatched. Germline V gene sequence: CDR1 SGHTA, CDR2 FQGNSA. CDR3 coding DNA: TGTGCCAGCAGCCCATGGGGGGGAGGAGAGACCCAGTACTTC. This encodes CASSPWGGGETQYF.

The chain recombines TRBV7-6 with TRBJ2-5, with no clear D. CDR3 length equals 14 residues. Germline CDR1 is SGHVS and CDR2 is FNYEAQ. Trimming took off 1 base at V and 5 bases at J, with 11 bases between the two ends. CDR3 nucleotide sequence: TGTGCCAGCAGCTTAGAGCAGGTAGAGGAGACCCAGTACTTC. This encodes CASSLEQVEETQYF.

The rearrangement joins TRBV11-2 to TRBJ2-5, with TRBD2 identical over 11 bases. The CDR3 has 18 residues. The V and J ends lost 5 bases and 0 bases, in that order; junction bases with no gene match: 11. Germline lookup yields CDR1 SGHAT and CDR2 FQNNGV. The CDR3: CASSKTGTSGLYQETQYF. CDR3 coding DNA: TGTGCCAGCAGCAAGACCGGGACTAGCGGATTGTACCAAGAGACCCAGTACTTC.

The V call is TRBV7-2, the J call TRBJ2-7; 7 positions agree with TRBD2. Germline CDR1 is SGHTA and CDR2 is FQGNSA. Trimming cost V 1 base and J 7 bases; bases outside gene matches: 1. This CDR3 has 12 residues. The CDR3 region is CASSLVRGEQYF. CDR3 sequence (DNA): TGTGCCAGCAGCTTAGTGCGGGGGGAGCAGTACTTC.

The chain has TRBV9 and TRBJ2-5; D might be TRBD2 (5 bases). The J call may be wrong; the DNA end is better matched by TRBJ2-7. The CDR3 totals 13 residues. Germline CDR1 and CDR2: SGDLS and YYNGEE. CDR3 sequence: CASSPSGNYEQYF. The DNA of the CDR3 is TGTGCCAGCAGCCCCTCGGGGAACTACGAGCAGTACTTC.

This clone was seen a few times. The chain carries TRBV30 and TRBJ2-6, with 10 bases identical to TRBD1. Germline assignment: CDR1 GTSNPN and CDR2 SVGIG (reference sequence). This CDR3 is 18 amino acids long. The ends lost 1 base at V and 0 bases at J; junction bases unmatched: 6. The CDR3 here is CAWSESGQGVSGANVLTF. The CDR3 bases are TGTGCCTGGAGTGAAAGTGGACAGGGGGTCTCTGGGGCCAACGTCCTGACTTTC.

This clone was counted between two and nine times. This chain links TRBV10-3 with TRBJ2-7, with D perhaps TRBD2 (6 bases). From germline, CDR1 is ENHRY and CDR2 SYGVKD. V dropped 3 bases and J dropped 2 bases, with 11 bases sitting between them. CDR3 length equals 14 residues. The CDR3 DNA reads TGTGCCATCAGTGAAACTAGCCTCCCCTACGAGCAGTACTTC. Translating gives CAISETSLPYEQYF.

CDR3 loop: CASRRTSGGTGELFF. CDR3 nucleotide sequence: TGTGCCAGCAGGAGGACTAGCGGAGGCACCGGGGAGCTGTTTTTT. The chain is built from TRBV27 and TRBJ2-2, with TRBD2 identical over 10 bases. In germline, CDR1 is MNHEY, CDR2 SMNVEV (reference sequence). The CDR3 is made up of 15 amino acids. After removal of 6 bases from V and 4 bases from J, the junction contained 5 bases not matched to a gene.

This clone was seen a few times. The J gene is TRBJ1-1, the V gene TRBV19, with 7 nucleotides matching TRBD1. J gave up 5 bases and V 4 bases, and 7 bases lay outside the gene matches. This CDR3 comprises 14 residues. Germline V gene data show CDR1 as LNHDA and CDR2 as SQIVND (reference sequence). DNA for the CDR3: TGTGCCAGTAGTAGGGGACAGTGGGCGACTGAAGCTTTCTTT. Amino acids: CASSRGQWATEAFF. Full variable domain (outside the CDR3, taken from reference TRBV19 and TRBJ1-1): DGGITQSPKYLFRKEGQNVTLSCEQNLNHDAMYWYRQDPGQGLRLIYYSQIVNDFQKGDIAEGYSVSREKKESFPLTVTSAQKNPTAFYLCASSRGQWATEAFFGQGTRLTVV.

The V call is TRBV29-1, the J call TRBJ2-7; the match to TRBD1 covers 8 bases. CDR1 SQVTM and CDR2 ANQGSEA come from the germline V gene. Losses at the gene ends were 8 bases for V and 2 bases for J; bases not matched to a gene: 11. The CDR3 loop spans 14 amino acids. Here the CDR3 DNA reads TGCAGCTTTTCCGACAGGGGAATCGCCTACGAGCAGTACTTC. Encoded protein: CSFSDRGIAYEQYF.

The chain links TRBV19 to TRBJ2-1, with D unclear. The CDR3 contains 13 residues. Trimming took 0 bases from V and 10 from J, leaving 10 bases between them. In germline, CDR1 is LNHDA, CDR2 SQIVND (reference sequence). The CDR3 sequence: CASSIDRLGEQFF. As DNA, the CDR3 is TGTGCCAGTAGTATAGATCGGCTAGGAGAGCAGTTCTTC.

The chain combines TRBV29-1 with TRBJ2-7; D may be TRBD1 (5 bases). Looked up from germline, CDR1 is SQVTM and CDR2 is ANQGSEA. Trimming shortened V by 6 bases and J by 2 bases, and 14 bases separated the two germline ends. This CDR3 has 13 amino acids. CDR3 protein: CSVLSKDTYEQYF. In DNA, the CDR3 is TGCAGCGTACTATCAAAGGACACCTACGAGCAGTACTTC.

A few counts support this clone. CDR3 sequence reads: CASSTPPGTTFNQPQHF. The CDR3 DNA is TGTGCCAGTAGTACCCCACCCGGGACAACATTCAATCAGCCCCAGCATTTT. The chain recombines TRBV19 with TRBJ1-5, with D maybe TRBD1 (6 bases). The germline V and J ends were trimmed by 4 bases and 3 bases, with 19 bases remaining between them. The CDR3 is made up of 17 amino acids. Germline CDR1 LNHDA, CDR2 SQIVND (reference sequence).

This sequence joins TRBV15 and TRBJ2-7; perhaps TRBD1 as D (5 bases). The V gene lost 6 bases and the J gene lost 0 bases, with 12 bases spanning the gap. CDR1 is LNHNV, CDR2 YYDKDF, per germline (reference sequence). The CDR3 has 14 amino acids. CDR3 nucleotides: TGTGCCACCAGGGCACAGGCTCTCTCCTACGAGCAGTACTTC. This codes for CATRAQALSYEQYF.